The following is a T cell receptor (beta chain) sequence with its context. The antigen is undetermined. This entry comes from a study of T cells in Graves' hyperthyroidism and ophthalmopathy. The study excluded patients with uncontrolled infection, other autoimmune disease, pregnancy or lactation. General study findings and limits: Ophthalmopathy was predicted by the model a median of 6.5 months ahead of onset.

V dropped 5 bases and J dropped 3; count of bases not matched to a gene: 9. CDR1 MNHEY and CDR2 SMNVEV come from the germline V gene (reference sequence). The CDR3 loop spans 16 amino acids. TCR beta CDR3 regions were amplified from RNA transcripts. With the HTBI primer set, the TCR CDR3 went through a first round of RT-PCR. TCRdb recomputed calls from the multiplex PCR reads with MiXCR, one row per CDR3 protein. Of about 400,000 distinct CDR3 sequences in the sample, approximately 15% are singletons; the top ten hold roughly 13%. The TCR comes from a man aged 18-30 years with Graves' ophthalmopathy. V usage is TRBV27 and J usage is TRBJ2-3, with 9 bases identical to TRBD2. The sample comprised blood. CDR3 DNA: TGTGCCAGCAGTCCTAGCGGGGTCGGGTTTACAGATACGCAGTATTTT. Its protein is CASSPSGVGFTDTQYF.